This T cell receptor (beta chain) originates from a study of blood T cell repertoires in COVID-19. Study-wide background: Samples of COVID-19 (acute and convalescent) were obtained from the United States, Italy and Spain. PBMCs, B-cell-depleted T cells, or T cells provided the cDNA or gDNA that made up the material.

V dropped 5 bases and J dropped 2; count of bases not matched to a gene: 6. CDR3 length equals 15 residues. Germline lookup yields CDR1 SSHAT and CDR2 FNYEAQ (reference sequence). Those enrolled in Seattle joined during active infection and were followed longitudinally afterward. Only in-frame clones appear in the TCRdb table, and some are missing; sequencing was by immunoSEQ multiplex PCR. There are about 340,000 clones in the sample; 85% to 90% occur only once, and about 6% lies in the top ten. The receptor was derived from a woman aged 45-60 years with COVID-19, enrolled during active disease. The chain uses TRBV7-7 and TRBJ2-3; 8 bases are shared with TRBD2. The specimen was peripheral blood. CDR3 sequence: CASSQGSGATDTQYF. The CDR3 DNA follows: TGTGCCAGCAGCCAAGGTAGCGGGGCCACAGATACGCAGTATTTT. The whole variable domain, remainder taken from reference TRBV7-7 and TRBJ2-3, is GAGVSQSPRYKVTKRGQDVTLRCDPISSHATLYWYQQALGQGPEFLTYFNYEAQPDKSGLPSDRFSAERPEGSISTLTIQRTEQRDSAMYRCASSQGSGATDTQYFGPGTRLTVL.